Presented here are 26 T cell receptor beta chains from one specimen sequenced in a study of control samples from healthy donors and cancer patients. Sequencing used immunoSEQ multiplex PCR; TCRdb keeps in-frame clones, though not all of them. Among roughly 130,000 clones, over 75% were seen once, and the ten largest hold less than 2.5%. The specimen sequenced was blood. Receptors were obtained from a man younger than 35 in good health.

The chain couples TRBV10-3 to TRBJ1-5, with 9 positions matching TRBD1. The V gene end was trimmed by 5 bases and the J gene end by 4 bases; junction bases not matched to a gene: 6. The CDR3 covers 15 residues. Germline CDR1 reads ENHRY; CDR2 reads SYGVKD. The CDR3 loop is CAISKGQGLNQPQHF. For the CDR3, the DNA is TGTGCCATCAGTAAGGGACAGGGCCTTAATCAGCCCCAGCATTTT.

The CDR3 loop is CASSRASEPTDTQYF. As DNA, the CDR3 is TGCGCCAGCAGCCGGGCTAGCGAACCCACAGATACGCAGTATTTT. The chain uses TRBV5-1 and TRBJ2-3; TRBD2 might be the D (6 bases). The germline V gene encodes CDR1 SGHRS and CDR2 YFSETQ. The V end lost 4 bases, the J end lost 2 bases, and 14 bases lay between the germline ends. The CDR3 consists of 15 residues.

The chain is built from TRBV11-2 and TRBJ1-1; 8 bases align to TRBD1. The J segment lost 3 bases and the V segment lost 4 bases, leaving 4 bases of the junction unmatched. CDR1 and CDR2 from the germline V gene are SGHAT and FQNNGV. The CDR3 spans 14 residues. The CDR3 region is CASSWTGPHTEAFF. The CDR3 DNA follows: TGTGCCAGCAGCTGGACAGGGCCCCACACTGAAGCTTTCTTT.

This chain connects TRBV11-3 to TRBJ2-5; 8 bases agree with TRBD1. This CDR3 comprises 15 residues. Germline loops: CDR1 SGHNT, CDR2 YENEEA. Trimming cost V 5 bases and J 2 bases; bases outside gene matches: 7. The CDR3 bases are TGTGCCAGCAGCGCAGACAGGGGTTGGCAAGAGACCCAGTACTTC. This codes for CASSADRGWQETQYF.

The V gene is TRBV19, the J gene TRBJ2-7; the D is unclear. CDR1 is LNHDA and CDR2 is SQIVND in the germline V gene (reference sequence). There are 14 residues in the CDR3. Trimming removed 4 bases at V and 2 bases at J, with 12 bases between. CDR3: CASSTTGPPYEQYV. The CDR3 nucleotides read TGTGCCAGTAGTACCACCGGGCCCCCCTACGAGCAGTACGTC.

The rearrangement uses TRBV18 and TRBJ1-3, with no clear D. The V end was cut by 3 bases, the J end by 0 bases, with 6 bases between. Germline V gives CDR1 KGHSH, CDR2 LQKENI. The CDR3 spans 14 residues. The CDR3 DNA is TGTGCCAGCTCACCGTGGAGCTCTGGAAACACCATATATTTT. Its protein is CASSPWSSGNTIYF.

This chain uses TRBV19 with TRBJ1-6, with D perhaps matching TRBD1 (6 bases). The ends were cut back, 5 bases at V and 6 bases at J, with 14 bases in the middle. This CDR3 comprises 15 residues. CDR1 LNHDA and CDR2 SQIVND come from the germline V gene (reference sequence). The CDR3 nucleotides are TGTGCCAGTAGTCCCGTACAGGGTGGTAATTCACCCCTCCACTTT. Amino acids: CASSPVQGGNSPLHF.

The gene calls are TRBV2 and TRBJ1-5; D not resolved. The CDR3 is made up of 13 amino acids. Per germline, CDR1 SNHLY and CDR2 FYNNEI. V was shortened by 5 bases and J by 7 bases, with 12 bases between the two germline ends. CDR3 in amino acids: CASSIGYMQPQHF. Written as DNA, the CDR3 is TGTGCCAGCAGTATAGGGTATATGCAGCCCCAGCATTTT.

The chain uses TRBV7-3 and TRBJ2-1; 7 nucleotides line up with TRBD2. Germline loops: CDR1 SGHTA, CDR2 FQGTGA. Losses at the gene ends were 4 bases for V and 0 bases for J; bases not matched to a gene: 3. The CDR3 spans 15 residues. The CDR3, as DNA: TGTGCCAGCAGCTGGGAGGGGCTCTCCTACAATGAGCAGTTCTTC. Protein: CASSWEGLSYNEQFF.

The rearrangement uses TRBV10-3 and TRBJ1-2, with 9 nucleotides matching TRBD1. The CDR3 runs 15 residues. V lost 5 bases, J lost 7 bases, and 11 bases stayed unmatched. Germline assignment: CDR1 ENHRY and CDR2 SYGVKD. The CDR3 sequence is CAISPTGQGSGGYTF. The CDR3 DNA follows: TGTGCCATCAGTCCCACGGGACAGGGTTCGGGTGGCTACACCTTC.

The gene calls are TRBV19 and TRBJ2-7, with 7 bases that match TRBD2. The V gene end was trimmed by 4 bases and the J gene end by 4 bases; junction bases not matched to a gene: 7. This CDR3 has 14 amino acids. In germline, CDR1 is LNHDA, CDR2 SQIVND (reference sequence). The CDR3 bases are TGTGCCAGTAGTACCACCACCGGGGGGTACGAGCAGTACTTC. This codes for CASSTTTGGYEQYF.

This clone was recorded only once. CDR3 coding DNA: TGTGCCAGCAGCCGCGACGGGCCTTACAATGAGCAGTTCTTC. Translated, it gives CASSRDGPYNEQFF. The gene calls are TRBV7-7 and TRBJ2-1; D not resolved. The germline V gene encodes CDR1 SSHAT and CDR2 FNYEAQ (reference sequence). The CDR3 spans 14 residues. Trimming left V 5 bases short and J 4 bases short, with 12 bases between.

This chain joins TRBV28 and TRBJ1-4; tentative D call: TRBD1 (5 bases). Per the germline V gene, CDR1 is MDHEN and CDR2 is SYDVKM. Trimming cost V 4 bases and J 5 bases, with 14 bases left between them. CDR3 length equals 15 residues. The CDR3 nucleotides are TGTGCCAGCAGTTCCCACGGGGGGATCAATGAAAAACTGTTTTTT. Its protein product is CASSSHGGINEKLFF.

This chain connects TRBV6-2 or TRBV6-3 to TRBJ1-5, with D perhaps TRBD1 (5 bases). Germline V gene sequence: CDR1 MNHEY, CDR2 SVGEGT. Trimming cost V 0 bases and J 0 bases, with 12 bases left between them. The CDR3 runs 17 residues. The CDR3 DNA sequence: TGTGCCAGCAGTTACTCGAAGACAGAATATAGCAATCAGCCCCAGCATTTT. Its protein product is CASSYSKTEYSNQPQHF.

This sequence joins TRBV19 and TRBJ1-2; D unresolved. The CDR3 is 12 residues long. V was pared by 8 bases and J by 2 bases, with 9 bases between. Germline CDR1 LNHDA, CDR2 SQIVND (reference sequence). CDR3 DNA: TGTGCCAGTGAAGGGCCCAACTATGGCTACACCTTC. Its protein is CASEGPNYGYTF. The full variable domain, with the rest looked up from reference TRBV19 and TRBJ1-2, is DGGITQSPKYLFRKEGQNVTLSCEQNLNHDAMYWYRQDPGQGLRLIYYSQIVNDFQKGDIAEGYSVSREKKESFPLTVTSAQKNPTAFYLCASEGPNYGYTFGSGTRLTVV.

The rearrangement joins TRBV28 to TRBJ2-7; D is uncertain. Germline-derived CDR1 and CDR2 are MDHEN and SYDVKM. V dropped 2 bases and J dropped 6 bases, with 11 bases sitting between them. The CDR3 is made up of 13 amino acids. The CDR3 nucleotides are TGTGCCAGCAGTTTACGAGATCCGGGCGAGCAGTACTTC. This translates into CASSLRDPGEQYF. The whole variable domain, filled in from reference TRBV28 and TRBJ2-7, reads DVKVTQSSRYLVKRTGEKVFLECVQDMDHENMFWYRQDPGLGLRLIYFSYDVKMKEKGDIPEGYSVSREKKERFSLILESASTNQTSMYLCASSLRDPGEQYFGPGTRLTVT.

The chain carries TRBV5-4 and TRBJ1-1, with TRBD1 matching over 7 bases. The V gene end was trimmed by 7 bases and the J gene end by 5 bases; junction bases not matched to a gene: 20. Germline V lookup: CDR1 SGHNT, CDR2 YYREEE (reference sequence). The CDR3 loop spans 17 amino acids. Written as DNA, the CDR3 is TGTGCCAGCGGGACCTCCTTGGCCCCAGGGGGTAGGACTGAAGCTTTCTTT. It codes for CASGTSLAPGGRTEAFF.

The CDR3: CASSPNVGSSVSTDTQYF. Here the CDR3 DNA reads TGTGCCAGCAGCCCAAATGTGGGATCTAGCGTCAGCACAGATACGCAGTATTTT. This chain uses TRBV9 with TRBJ2-3, with a tentative D call TRBD2 (6 bases). The CDR3 sequence is 18 residues long. Trimming shortened V by 4 bases and J by 0 bases, and 21 bases separated the two germline ends. Per germline, CDR1 SGDLS and CDR2 YYNGEE.

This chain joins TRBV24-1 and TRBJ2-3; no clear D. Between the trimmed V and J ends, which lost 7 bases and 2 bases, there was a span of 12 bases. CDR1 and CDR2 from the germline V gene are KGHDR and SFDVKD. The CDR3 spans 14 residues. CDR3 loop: CATRGRTLTDTQYF. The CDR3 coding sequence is TGTGCCACCAGAGGACGGACCCTCACAGATACGCAGTATTTT.

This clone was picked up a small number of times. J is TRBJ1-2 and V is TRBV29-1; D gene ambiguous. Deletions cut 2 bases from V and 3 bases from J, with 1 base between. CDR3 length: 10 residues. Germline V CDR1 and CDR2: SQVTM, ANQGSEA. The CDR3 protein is CSVEHYGYTF. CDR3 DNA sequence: TGCAGCGTTGAACACTATGGCTACACCTTC.

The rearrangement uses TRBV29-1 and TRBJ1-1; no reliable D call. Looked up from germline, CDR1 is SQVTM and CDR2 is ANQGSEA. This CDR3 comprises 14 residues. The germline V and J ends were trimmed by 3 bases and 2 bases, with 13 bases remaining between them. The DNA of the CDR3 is TGCAGCGTTGAGGGAAGAACACCTAACACTGAAGCTTTCTTT. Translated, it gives CSVEGRTPNTEAFF.

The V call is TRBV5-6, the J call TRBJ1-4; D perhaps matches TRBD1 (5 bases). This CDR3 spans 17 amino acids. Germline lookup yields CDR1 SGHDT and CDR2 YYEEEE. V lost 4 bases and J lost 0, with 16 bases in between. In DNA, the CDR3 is TGTGCCAGCAGCCCAAGACAGATCACTGCAACTAATGAAAAACTGTTTTTT. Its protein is CASSPRQITATNEKLFF.

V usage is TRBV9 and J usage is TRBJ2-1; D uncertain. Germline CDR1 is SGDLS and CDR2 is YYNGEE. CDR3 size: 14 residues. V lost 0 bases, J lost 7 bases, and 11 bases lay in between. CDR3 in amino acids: CASSVAWWGNEQFF. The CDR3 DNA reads TGTGCCAGCAGCGTAGCTTGGTGGGGAAATGAGCAGTTCTTC. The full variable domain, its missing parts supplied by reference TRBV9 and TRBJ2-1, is DSGVTQTPKHLITATGQRVTLRCSPRSGDLSVYWYQQSLDQGLQFLIQYYNGEERAKGNILERFSAQQFPDLHSELNLSSLELGDSALYFCASSVAWWGNEQFFGPGTRLTVL.

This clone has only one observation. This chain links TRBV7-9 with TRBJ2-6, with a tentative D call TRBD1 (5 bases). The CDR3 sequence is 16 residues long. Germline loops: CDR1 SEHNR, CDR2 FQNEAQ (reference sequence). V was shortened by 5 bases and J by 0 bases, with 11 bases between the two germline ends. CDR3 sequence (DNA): TGTGCCAGCAGCCACAGGTACGCCTCTGGGGCCAACGTCCTGACTTTC. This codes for CASSHRYASGANVLTF. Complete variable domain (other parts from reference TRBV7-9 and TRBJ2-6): DTGVSQNPRHKITKRGQNVTFRCDPISEHNRLYWYRQTLGQGPEFLTYFQNEAQLEKSRLLSDRFSAERPKGSFSTLEIQRTEQGDSAMYLCASSHRYASGANVLTFGAGSRLTVL.

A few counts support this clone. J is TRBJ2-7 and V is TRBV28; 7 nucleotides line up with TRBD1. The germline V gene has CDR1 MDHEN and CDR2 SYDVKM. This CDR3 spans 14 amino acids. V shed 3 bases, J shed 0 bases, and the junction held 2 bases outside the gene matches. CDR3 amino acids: CASSLGQSSYEQYV. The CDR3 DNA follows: TGTGCCAGCAGTTTGGGACAGAGCTCCTACGAGCAGTACGTC.

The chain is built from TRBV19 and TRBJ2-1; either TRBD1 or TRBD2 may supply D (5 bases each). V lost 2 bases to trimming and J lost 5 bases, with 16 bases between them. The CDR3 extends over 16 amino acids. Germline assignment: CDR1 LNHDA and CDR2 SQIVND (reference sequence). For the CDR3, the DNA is TGTGCCAGTAGTATAAAGGAGGCAGGGCTGAACAATGAGCAGTTCTTC. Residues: CASSIKEAGLNNEQFF.